Following are 23 T cell receptor beta chains from one sample sequenced in a study of OX40 agonist ivuxolimab in advanced cancers. Assay used: immunoSEQ multiplex PCR; TCRdb lists only in-frame clones, some missing. The table includes 35,000 to 45,000 clones, roughly four fifths detected once. The sample consisted of CD4+ or CD8+ T cells sorted from blood, taken in a trial of the OX40 agonist ivuxolimab. These receptors all come from an adult with an advanced solid tumor such as melanoma, head and neck, liver or kidney cancer.

V gene TRBV6-5 combines with J gene TRBJ2-7; D gene ambiguous. Trimming took 7 bases from V and 1 from J, leaving 11 bases between them. Germline V lookup: CDR1 MNHEY, CDR2 SVGAGI. This CDR3 is 13 amino acids long. CDR3 loop: CASTPGLSYEQYF. The CDR3 DNA reads as TGTGCCAGCACCCCAGGCCTTTCCTACGAGCAGTACTTC.

The chain couples TRBV10-3 to TRBJ2-1; 9 bases are a match to TRBD2. The CDR3 runs to 14 residues. V was pared by 4 bases and J by 6 bases, with 4 bases of the junction left unmatched. Germline V CDR1 and CDR2: ENHRY, SYGVKD. The CDR3 spells CAISAGTSPNEQFF. The CDR3 nucleotides are TGTGCCATCAGTGCCGGGACTAGCCCCAATGAGCAGTTCTTC.

This clone has a single count. V usage is TRBV10-3 and J usage is TRBJ2-5, with D maybe TRBD2 (6 bases). This CDR3 has 14 residues. V lost 3 bases to trimming and J lost 5 bases, with 13 bases between them. Per the germline V gene, CDR1 is ENHRY and CDR2 is SYGVKD. The CDR3 here is CAISESGGGETQYF. In nucleotides, the CDR3 is TGTGCCATCAGTGAATCCGGCGGAGGGGAGACCCAGTACTTC.

This sequence joins TRBV4-3 and TRBJ2-5; 8 positions match TRBD2. The CDR3 spans 14 residues. The germline CDR1 and CDR2 sequences are LGHNA and YSLEER. After removal of 3 bases from V and 5 bases from J, the junction contained 5 bases not matched to a gene. The CDR3 region has the DNA TGCGCCAGCAGCCACCTAGCGGGTGGGGAGACCCAGTACTTC. It is translated as CASSHLAGGETQYF.

The chain uses TRBV27 and TRBJ2-7; D is tentatively TRBD1 or TRBD2 (5 bases each). V was shortened by 11 bases and J by 2 bases, with 13 bases between the two germline ends. This CDR3 is 12 amino acids long. Per germline, CDR1 MNHEY and CDR2 SMNVEV (reference sequence). The CDR3 region has the DNA TGTGCCGTACGGGACCGAGCCTACGAGCAGTACTTC. It codes for CAVRDRAYEQYF.

This chain links TRBV4-1 with TRBJ2-2; D remains ambiguous. This CDR3 spans 16 amino acids. Trimming removed 2 bases from V and 1 base from J, with 11 bases in between. Per the germline V gene, CDR1 is MGHRA and CDR2 is YSYEKL. CDR3 sequence reads: CASSQTEIMNTGELFF. In nucleotides, the CDR3 is TGCGCCAGCAGCCAAACAGAGATAATGAACACCGGGGAGCTGTTTTTT.

V is TRBV11-2 and J is TRBJ2-7; no reliable D call. Germline CDR1 SGHAT, CDR2 FQNNGV. V was cut by 5 bases and J by 1 base, with 15 bases left in between. This CDR3 is built from 15 residues. The CDR3: CASSLNGQVSYEQYF. As DNA, the CDR3 is TGTGCCAGCAGCCTGAACGGGCAGGTGTCCTACGAGCAGTACTTC.

The chain uses TRBV25-1 and TRBJ2-5; D is possibly TRBD1 or TRBD2 (7 bases each). Germline loops: CDR1 MGHDK, CDR2 SYGVNS. V was clipped by 6 bases and J by 4 bases, with 12 bases between them. The CDR3 covers 13 residues. DNA for the CDR3: TGTGCCAGCAGAGCAGGGGGGGGAGAGACCCAGTACTTC. It is translated as CASRAGGGETQYF.

This clone has only a few counts. The V and J genes are TRBV7-2 and TRBJ2-2, with 10 bases that match TRBD1. Per the germline V gene, CDR1 is SGHTA and CDR2 is FQGNSA. This CDR3 has 16 amino acids. The V gene end was trimmed by 3 bases and the J gene end by 3 bases; junction bases not matched to a gene: 4. This CDR3 is CASSFDRGRHTGELFF. CDR3 nucleotide sequence: TGTGCCAGCAGCTTTGACAGGGGGCGACACACCGGGGAGCTGTTTTTT.

This clone was counted once. The chain joins TRBV6-1 to TRBJ2-1, with 13 bases fitting TRBD2. The V gene end was trimmed by 5 bases and the J gene end by 7 bases; junction bases not matched to a gene: 5. CDR1 is MNHNS, CDR2 SASEGT, per germline. This CDR3 has 15 amino acids. This CDR3 is CASSSRTSGRNEQFF. The CDR3 DNA sequence: TGTGCCAGCAGTTCTAGGACTAGCGGGAGAAATGAGCAGTTCTTC.

This clone was recorded only once. The chain carries TRBV5-1 and TRBJ2-2; 10 bases are shared with TRBD1. The germline CDR1 and CDR2 sequences are SGHRS and YFSETQ. The CDR3 sequence is 16 residues long. The V segment lost 4 bases and the J segment 3 bases; nucleotides outside the gene matches: 6. The chain's CDR3 is CASSGAGTGDTGELFF. The DNA of the CDR3 is TGCGCCAGCAGCGGCGCCGGGACAGGGGACACCGGGGAGCTGTTTTTT. Looking up the rest from reference TRBV5-1 and TRBJ2-2 gives the full variable domain: KAGVTQTPRYLIKTRGQQVTLSCSPISGHRSVSWYQQTPGQGLQFLFEYFSETQRNKGNFPGRFSGRQFSNSRSEMNVSTLELGDSALYLCASSGAGTGDTGELFFGEGSRLTVL.

This clone was counted between two and nine times. The CDR3 nucleotides are TGCGCCAGCAGAGGGCTATGCGGGGAGACCCAGTACTTC. Its protein is CASRGLCGETQYF. V and J are TRBV10-1 and TRBJ2-5, with D maybe TRBD2 (5 bases). V lost 6 bases and J lost 5, with 13 bases in between. This CDR3 is built from 13 residues. The germline V gene encodes CDR1 WNHNN and CDR2 SYGVQD (reference sequence).

The chain combines TRBV4-2 with TRBJ2-7; D is ambiguous. Trimming left V 2 bases short and J 3 bases short, with 11 bases between. CDR1 LGHNA and CDR2 YNFKEQ come from the germline V gene. This CDR3 has 14 residues. The CDR3: CASSQRANNYEQYF. CDR3 nucleotide sequence: TGTGCCAGCAGCCAAAGGGCGAACAACTACGAGCAGTACTTC.

This chain joins TRBV7-9 and TRBJ1-5, with D unclear. The ends were cut back, 5 bases at V and 2 bases at J, with 10 bases in the middle. The CDR3 consists of 14 residues. Germline V lookup: CDR1 SEHNR, CDR2 FQNEAQ (reference sequence). The CDR3: CASSPPVGNQPQHF. CDR3 nucleotide sequence: TGTGCCAGCAGCCCCCCCGTAGGCAATCAGCCCCAGCATTTT. Full variable domain (outside the CDR3, taken from reference TRBV7-9 and TRBJ1-5): DTGVSQNPRHKITKRGQNVTFRCDPISEHNRLYWYRQTLGQGPEFLTYFQNEAQLEKSRLLSDRFSAERPKGSFSTLEIQRTEQGDSAMYLCASSPPVGNQPQHFGDGTRLSIL.

This chain links TRBV5-4 with TRBJ2-5; 10 nucleotides agree with TRBD2. This CDR3 comprises 15 residues. Germline V gene data show CDR1 as SGHNT and CDR2 as YYREEE (reference sequence). The J segment lost 4 bases and the V segment lost 5 bases, leaving 8 bases of the junction unmatched. Written as DNA, the CDR3 is TGTGCCAGCAGAAGGTCTAGCGGGGGAGGAGAGACCCAGTACTTC. Its protein is CASRRSSGGGETQYF.

This chain links TRBV28 with TRBJ1-1, with D unresolved. Germline values: CDR1 MDHEN, CDR2 SYDVKM. The CDR3 is 14 residues long. The ends were cut back, 2 bases at V and 10 bases at J, with 17 bases in the middle. CDR3 amino acids: CASSLGEEAEGAFF. DNA of the CDR3: TGTGCCAGCAGTTTAGGGGAAGAGGCAGAGGGAGCTTTCTTT.

The CDR3 DNA reads TGTGCCAGCAGTGAATGGACAGGGGGCATCAGTGAAGCTTTCTTT. As protein: CASSEWTGGISEAFF. V is TRBV28 and J is TRBJ1-1; 11 bases map to TRBD1. Losses at the gene ends were 5 bases for V and 7 bases for J; bases not matched to a gene: 9. Germline CDR1 reads MDHEN; CDR2 reads SYDVKM. This CDR3 has 15 amino acids.

V and J are TRBV7-9 and TRBJ1-3; the match to TRBD1 covers 11 bases. V shed 5 bases, J shed 4 bases, and the junction held 4 bases outside the gene matches. CDR3 length equals 15 residues. Germline V gene sequence: CDR1 SEHNR, CDR2 FQNEAQ (reference sequence). As DNA, the CDR3 is TGTGCCAGCAGCGCGGGACAGGGGGTCGGAAACACCATATATTTT. Its protein product is CASSAGQGVGNTIYF.

The chain is built from TRBV30 and TRBJ2-6, with TRBD1 matching over 8 bases. The CDR3 runs to 15 residues. Trimming removed 3 bases from V and 2 bases from J; junction bases left unmatched: 3. Germline assignment: CDR1 GTSNPN and CDR2 SVGIG (reference sequence). DNA for the CDR3: TGTGCCTGGAGCCCAGGGGGCGCTGGGGCCAACGTCCTGACTTTC. Translated: CAWSPGGAGANVLTF.

This clone was seen only once. This sequence joins TRBV29-1 and TRBJ1-2; perhaps TRBD1 as D (6 bases). Germline values: CDR1 SQVTM, CDR2 ANQGSEA. The length of the CDR3 is 13 residues. V lost 1 base and J 8 bases, leaving 14 bases between the germline ends. As DNA, the CDR3 is TGCAGCGTTGAAGCAATCAACAGGGTCGGCTACACCTTC. It translates to CSVEAINRVGYTF. The whole variable domain, filled in from reference TRBV29-1 and TRBJ1-2, reads SAVISQKPSRDICQRGTSLTIQCQVDSQVTMMFWYRQQPGQSLTLIATANQGSEATYESGFVIDKFPISRPNLTFSTLTVSNMSPEDSSIYLCSVEAINRVGYTFGSGTRLTVV.

This clone has more than one count but fewer than ten. This chain joins TRBV27 and TRBJ1-5; 8 bases align to TRBD1. This CDR3 is 14 amino acids long. After removal of 5 bases from V and 2 bases from J, the junction contained 2 bases not matched to a gene. Germline V lookup: CDR1 MNHEY, CDR2 SMNVEV (reference sequence). The CDR3 region has the DNA TGTGCCAGCAGTCAGGGACAGGGCAATCAGCCCCAGCATTTT. It translates to CASSQGQGNQPQHF.

The gene calls are TRBV19 and TRBJ2-5; D may be TRBD1 or TRBD2 (6 bases each). Germline CDR1 reads LNHDA; CDR2 reads SQIVND (reference sequence). With 7 bases removed from V and 2 bases from J, the gap between germline ends came to 14 bases. This CDR3 contains 14 residues. The CDR3 coding sequence is TGTGCCAGTACCGGGGGCCCCTTTCAAGAGACCCAGTACTTC. It specifies CASTGGPFQETQYF.

This chain joins TRBV7-2 and TRBJ1-6; D gene ambiguous. This CDR3 has 17 residues. Per the germline V gene, CDR1 is SGHTA and CDR2 is FQGNSA. V lost 8 bases and J lost 6, with 23 bases in between. The CDR3 DNA reads as TGTGCCAGCGGACTAACAGAGCCCCATCTACCTAATTCACCCCTCCACTTT. Translating it yields CASGLTEPHLPNSPLHF.